Below are 7 T cell receptor beta chains sequenced from a single sample in a study of T cell repertoires and Cas9 in healthy adults. Assay: immunoSEQ multiplex PCR; the TCRdb copy retains only in-frame clones and omits some. In the table there are more than 13,000 clones, roughly 89% of which are singletons. The sequenced material came from Tregs (CD4+, CD25+, CD127-, CD137-, CD154-) from PBMCs; culture status not recorded. The receptors come from a human donor in good health.

With regard to this clone: The junction departs from germline at one end; a sequencing error may be responsible. This sequence joins TRBV10-3 and TRBJ2-3; TRBD1 or TRBD2 may be the D gene (6 bases each). CDR3 size: 16 residues. The V gene's germline CDR1 is ENHRY and CDR2 SYGVKD. The chain's CDR3 is CVISDSRGASVDTQYF. DNA for the CDR3: TGTGTCATCAGTGATTCGAGGGGGGCGTCAGTGGATACGCAGTATTTT.

This clone was picked up one time. The chain combines TRBV28 with TRBJ2-7, with no clear D. The CDR3 runs to 11 residues. Trimming shortened V by 5 bases and J by 3 bases, and 5 bases separated the two germline ends. In germline, CDR1 is MDHEN, CDR2 SYDVKM. DNA for the CDR3: TGTGCCAGCAGTGCGCTCTACGAGCAGTACTTC. It codes for CASSALYEQYF. Complete variable domain (other parts from reference TRBV28 and TRBJ2-7): DVKVTQSSRYLVKRTGEKVFLECVQDMDHENMFWYRQDPGLGLRLIYFSYDVKMKEKGDIPEGYSVSREKKERFSLILESASTNQTSMYLCASSALYEQYFGPGTRLTVT.

The chain employs TRBV2 and TRBJ1-1, with TRBD1 matching 8 bases. CDR3 length: 15 residues. CDR1 and CDR2 (germline): SNHLY, FYNNEI. Unmatched junction bases numbered 7, after V lost 6 bases and J lost 1 base. Here the CDR3 DNA reads TGTGCCAGCAGGGGTTGGGACAGGCGGAACACTGAAGCTTTCTTT. This codes for CASRGWDRRNTEAFF.

The chain has TRBV11-2 and TRBJ2-3, with 10 bases that match TRBD2. The length of the CDR3 is 16 residues. Losses at the gene ends were 4 bases for V and 2 bases for J; bases not matched to a gene: 6. Germline V gene lookup returns CDR1 SGHAT and CDR2 FQNNGV. The DNA of the CDR3 is TGTGCCAGCAGCTCTACTAGCGGGGTCATCACAGATACGCAGTATTTT. Residues: CASSSTSGVITDTQYF.

The chain joins TRBV6-1 to TRBJ2-7; 7 bases agree with TRBD2. This CDR3 is 13 amino acids long. Germline trimming cut 5 bases from V and 1 base from J; bases unmatched to any gene: 2. From germline, CDR1 is MNHNS and CDR2 SASEGT. The CDR3, as DNA: TGTGCCAGCAGTAGGGGAGGGTCCTACGAGCAGTACTTC. This gives the protein CASSRGGSYEQYF.

The chain has TRBV5-1 and TRBJ2-1; 12 bases are shared with TRBD2. CDR3 length: 17 residues. Germline lookup yields CDR1 SGHRS and CDR2 YFSETQ. The V and J ends lost 4 bases and 9 bases, in that order; junction bases with no gene match: 14. The CDR3 nucleotides are TGCGCCAGCAGCACTAAAAGGACTAGCGGGGTCACCAGTGAGCAGTTCTTC. It encodes CASSTKRTSGVTSEQFF.

The chain combines TRBV11-2 with TRBJ2-7; a possible D gene is TRBD1 (5 bases). The CDR3 covers 13 residues. The germline V gene has CDR1 SGHAT and CDR2 FQNNGV. V was trimmed by 0 bases and J by 5 bases, leaving 8 bases between them. CDR3: CASSLDRVHEQYF. The CDR3, as DNA: TGTGCCAGCAGCTTAGACAGGGTGCACGAGCAGTACTTC.